These T cell receptor beta chains were read from a single sample in a study of blood T cell repertoires in COVID-19. The data were produced by immunoSEQ multiplex PCR, yet TCRdb's version contains in-frame clones alone and is incomplete. The sample includes 300,000 to 450,000 clones, more than 75% of them seen just once. Sequenced: PBMCs or T cells enriched from blood (not recorded which). These receptor sequences come from a woman between 18 and 29 years old who had recovered from COVID-19. Each CDR3 is given without its conserved first and last residue. Fields, in order: V gene, CDR3 length, D gene, CDR3 protein. D genes are given only for firm matches.

v_gene: TRBV6-2/TRBV6-3; len: 15; d_gene: TRBD1; CDR3aa: ASSPAPYRGLNYGYT
v_gene: TRBV6-5; len: 14; d_gene: -; CDR3aa: ASSYSRRGLNTEAF
v_gene: TRBV5-1; len: 10; d_gene: TRBD2; CDR3aa: ASSATSGEQF
v_gene: TRBV5-1; len: 12; d_gene: -; CDR3aa: ASSSGEFGETQY
v_gene: TRBV4-2; len: 15; d_gene: TRBD1; CDR3aa: ASSQEHYRGDGGELF
v_gene: TRBV11-2; len: 16; d_gene: TRBD1; CDR3aa: ASSHSRTGGITGNTIY
v_gene: TRBV4-1; len: 10; d_gene: -; CDR3aa: ASSETGNEQF
v_gene: TRBV9; len: 13; d_gene: -; CDR3aa: ASSVSGNSYNEQF
v_gene: TRBV5-4; len: 14; d_gene: TRBD1; CDR3aa: ASSGERDRGNYGYT
v_gene: TRBV15; len: 11; d_gene: TRBD1; CDR3aa: ATSEGDSYEQY
v_gene: TRBV27; len: 11; d_gene: -; CDR3aa: ASSLNRYEKLF
v_gene: TRBV19; len: 14; d_gene: TRBD1; CDR3aa: ASSANQRQGAYGYT
v_gene: TRBV9; len: 12; d_gene: -; CDR3aa: ASSTKSGYYGYT
v_gene: TRBV14; len: 16; d_gene: TRBD1; CDR3aa: ASSQLPGPGQGYSPLH
v_gene: TRBV5-4; len: 13; d_gene: -; CDR3aa: ASRRGARSNQPQH
v_gene: TRBV10-3; len: 12; d_gene: TRBD1; CDR3aa: AIRGTGESYEQY
v_gene: TRBV7-3; len: 12; d_gene: TRBD1; CDR3aa: ASSLPTGNNEQF
v_gene: TRBV19; len: 12; d_gene: TRBD1; CDR3aa: ASSIAHGQALEF
v_gene: TRBV20-1; len: 9; d_gene: -; CDR3aa: SARDRGEAF
v_gene: TRBV7-8; len: 13; d_gene: -; CDR3aa: ASSLAGGLDYGYT
v_gene: TRBV7-9; len: 11; d_gene: -; CDR3aa: ASRAGESLEQY
v_gene: TRBV11-2; len: 14; d_gene: -; CDR3aa: ASSLEADDSNQPQH
v_gene: TRBV6-9; len: 13; d_gene: TRBD1; CDR3aa: ASSSTGQGPYGYT
v_gene: TRBV7-8; len: 14; d_gene: TRBD1; CDR3aa: ASSPRTGSSSYEQY
v_gene: TRBV10-3; len: 13; d_gene: TRBD1; CDR3aa: AISPAGTGKDTIY
v_gene: TRBV29-1; len: 11; d_gene: TRBD1; CDR3aa: SGDRAYNTEAF
v_gene: TRBV6-5; len: 11; d_gene: -; CDR3aa: ASRRQEDSPLH
v_gene: TRBV7-3; len: 13; d_gene: TRBD1; CDR3aa: ASSFWDRVNTEAF
v_gene: TRBV28; len: 14; d_gene: TRBD1; CDR3aa: ASSLSPPQGNSPLH
v_gene: TRBV11-2; len: 17; d_gene: TRBD2; CDR3aa: ASTAWGPSGQPGTGELF
v_gene: TRBV5-1; len: 13; d_gene: -; CDR3aa: ASTLYLGRDSPLH
v_gene: TRBV10-2; len: 11; d_gene: -; CDR3aa: ASSEQGKETQY
v_gene: TRBV2; len: 10; d_gene: -; CDR3aa: ASSGRIYGYT
v_gene: TRBV12-3/TRBV12-4; len: 11; d_gene: -; CDR3aa: ASSLVTANGYT
v_gene: TRBV15; len: 14; d_gene: TRBD1; CDR3aa: ATSRKRQGVDSPLH
v_gene: TRBV7-9; len: 13; d_gene: TRBD1; CDR3aa: ASSYRQGANTEAF
v_gene: TRBV6-5; len: 10; d_gene: -; CDR3aa: ASTLRNTEAF
v_gene: TRBV5-1; len: 13; d_gene: TRBD2; CDR3aa: ASSHRGGLGDTQY
v_gene: TRBV13; len: 15; d_gene: -; CDR3aa: ASSPGGGRFMNTEAF
v_gene: TRBV6-5; len: 12; d_gene: TRBD1; CDR3aa: AALGQGVNYGYT
v_gene: TRBV12-3/TRBV12-4; len: 11; d_gene: TRBD1; CDR3aa: ASSQGVITEAF
v_gene: TRBV29-1; len: 13; d_gene: -; CDR3aa: SVPGQIQLDTEAF
v_gene: TRBV7-2; len: 13; d_gene: TRBD1; CDR3aa: ASSSRDRGRYEQY
v_gene: TRBV19; len: 12; d_gene: TRBD1; CDR3aa: ASSAQGAGQPQH
v_gene: TRBV6-1; len: 15; d_gene: -; CDR3aa: ASSVLLSAATQETQY
v_gene: TRBV12-3/TRBV12-4; len: 11; d_gene: TRBD1; CDR3aa: ASSSSGGYGYT
v_gene: TRBV4-1; len: 14; d_gene: TRBD2; CDR3aa: ASSQPAGGRSYEQY
v_gene: TRBV10-3; len: 14; d_gene: -; CDR3aa: AISESAVRNTYEQY
v_gene: TRBV9; len: 13; d_gene: -; CDR3aa: ASSVRTEKGETQY
v_gene: TRBV9; len: 15; d_gene: TRBD1; CDR3aa: ASSVESGGIGNSPLH
v_gene: TRBV6-1; len: 18; d_gene: -; CDR3aa: ASSAATTGLLRRSLYEQY
v_gene: TRBV11-3; len: 14; d_gene: -; CDR3aa: ASSLKNRGGLYEQY
v_gene: TRBV5-1; len: 12; d_gene: TRBD1; CDR3aa: ASSLMTGTETQY
v_gene: TRBV5-6; len: 13; d_gene: -; CDR3aa: ASSHYRAPNSEAF
v_gene: TRBV28; len: 13; d_gene: -; CDR3aa: ASSLSIWAQDEQY
v_gene: TRBV2; len: 12; d_gene: -; CDR3aa: ASSLSGGNEKLF
v_gene: TRBV28; len: 10; d_gene: -; CDR3aa: ASSDTQAGYT
v_gene: TRBV9; len: 12; d_gene: -; CDR3aa: ASSVSPGSYEQY
v_gene: TRBV6-2/TRBV6-3; len: 14; d_gene: -; CDR3aa: ASSPQAGSGANGYT